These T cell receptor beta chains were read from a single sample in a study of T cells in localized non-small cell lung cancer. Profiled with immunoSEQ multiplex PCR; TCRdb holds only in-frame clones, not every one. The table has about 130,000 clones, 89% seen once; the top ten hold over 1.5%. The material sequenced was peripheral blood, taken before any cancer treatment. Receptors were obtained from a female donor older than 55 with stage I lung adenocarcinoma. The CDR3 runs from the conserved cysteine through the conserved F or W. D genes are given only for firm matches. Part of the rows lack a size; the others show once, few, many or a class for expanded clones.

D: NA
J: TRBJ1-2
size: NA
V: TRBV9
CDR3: CASSVEGMGGNYGYTF
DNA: TGTGCCAGCAGCGTAGAGGGGATGGGGGGAAACTATGGCTACACCTTC

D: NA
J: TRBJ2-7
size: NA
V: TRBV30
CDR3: CAWSEKADEQYF
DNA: TGTGCCTGGAGTGAAAAGGCCGACGAGCAGTACTTC

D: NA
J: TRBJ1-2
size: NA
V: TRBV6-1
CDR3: CASSDPGKSGYTF
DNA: TGTGCCAGCAGTGATCCGGGAAAGAGTGGCTACACCTTC

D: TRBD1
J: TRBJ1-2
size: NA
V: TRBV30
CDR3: CAWWDRTPYGYTF
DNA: TGTGCCTGGTGGGACAGGACCCCCTATGGCTACACCTTC

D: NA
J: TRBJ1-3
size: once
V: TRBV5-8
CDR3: CASSFHTIYF
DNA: TGTGCCAGCAGCTTCCACACCATATATTTT

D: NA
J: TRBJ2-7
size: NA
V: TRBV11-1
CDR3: CASSSTGYEQYF
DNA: TGTGCCAGCAGCTCAACAGGGTACGAGCAGTACTTC

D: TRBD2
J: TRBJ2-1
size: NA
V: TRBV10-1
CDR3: CASSEPRLAGLGIQNEQFF
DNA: TGCGCCAGCAGTGAGCCGAGACTAGCGGGATTGGGGATACAGAATGAGCAGTTCTTC

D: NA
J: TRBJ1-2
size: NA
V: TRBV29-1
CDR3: CSGERWGREGYTF
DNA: TGCAGCGGGGAACGGTGGGGGCGTGAGGGCTACACCTTC

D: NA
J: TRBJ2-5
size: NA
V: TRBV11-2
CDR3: CASSSTPTSAGTQYF
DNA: TGTGCCAGCAGCTCTACACCGACCAGCGCGGGAACCCAGTACTTC

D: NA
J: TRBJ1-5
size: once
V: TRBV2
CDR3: CASNFNPGNQPQHF
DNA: TGTGCCAGCAATTTCAACCCCGGAAATCAGCCCCAGCATTTT

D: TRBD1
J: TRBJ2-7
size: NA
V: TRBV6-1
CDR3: CASMLDRPYEQYF
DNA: TGTGCCAGCATGCTGGACAGGCCCTACGAGCAGTACTTC

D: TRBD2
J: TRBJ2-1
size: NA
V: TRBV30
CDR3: CAWSGSGRPYNEQFF
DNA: TGTGCCTGGAGTGGTAGCGGGAGACCCTACAATGAGCAGTTCTTC

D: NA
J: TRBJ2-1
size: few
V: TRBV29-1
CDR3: CSDPSTLVINEQFF
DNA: TGCAGCGACCCCTCGACACTAGTTATCAATGAGCAGTTCTTC

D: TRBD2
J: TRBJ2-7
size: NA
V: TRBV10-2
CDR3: CASSETSGSGLAGEQYF
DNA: TGCGCCAGCAGTGAAACTAGCGGGAGCGGTCTGGCCGGCGAGCAGTACTTC

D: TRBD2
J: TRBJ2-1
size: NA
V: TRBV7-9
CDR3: CASSFLFRFALAGVNEQFF
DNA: TGTGCCAGCAGCTTTTTGTTTCGTTTTGCTCTAGCGGGAGTCAATGAGCAGTTCTTC

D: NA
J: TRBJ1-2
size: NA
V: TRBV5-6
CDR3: CASSLDLGNYGYTF
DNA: TGTGCCAGCAGCTTGGATCTGGGGAACTATGGCTACACCTTC

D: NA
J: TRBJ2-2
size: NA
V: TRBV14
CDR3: CASSQAGPFTGELFF
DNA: TGTGCCAGCAGTCAAGCCGGTCCTTTCACCGGGGAGCTGTTTTTT

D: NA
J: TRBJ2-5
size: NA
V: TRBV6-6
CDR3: CASSIEETQYF
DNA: TGTGCCAGCAGCATCGAGGAGACCCAGTACTTC

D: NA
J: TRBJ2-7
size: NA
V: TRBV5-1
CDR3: CASSQEGTVYYEQYF
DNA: TGCGCCAGCAGCCAGGAGGGGACAGTCTACTACGAGCAGTACTTC

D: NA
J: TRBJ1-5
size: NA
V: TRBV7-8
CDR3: CASSSRDLNSYGNQPQHF
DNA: TGTGCCAGCAGCTCCCGGGACCTCAATTCGTACGGCAATCAGCCCCAGCATTTT

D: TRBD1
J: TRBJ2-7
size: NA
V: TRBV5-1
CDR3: CASSQTGGLFEQYF
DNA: TGCGCCAGCAGCCAGACAGGGGGGCTGTTCGAGCAGTACTTC

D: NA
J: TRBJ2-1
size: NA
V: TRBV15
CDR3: CATSSSRVSGRYNEQFF
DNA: TGTGCCACCAGCAGTTCCCGGGTCAGCGGGCGATACAATGAGCAGTTCTTC

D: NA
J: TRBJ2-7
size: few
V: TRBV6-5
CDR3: CASSYSQGYEQYF
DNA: TGTGCCAGCAGTTACTCACAGGGCTACGAGCAGTACTTC

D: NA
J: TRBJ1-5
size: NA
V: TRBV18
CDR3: CASNTMDQPQHF
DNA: TGTGCCAGCAACACTATGGATCAGCCCCAGCATTTT

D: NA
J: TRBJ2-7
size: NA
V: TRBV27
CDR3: CASSLTTGHFYEQYF
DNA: TGTGCCAGCAGTTTAACCACGGGACATTTCTACGAGCAGTACTTC

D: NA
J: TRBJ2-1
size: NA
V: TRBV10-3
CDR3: CAISQGLEEQFF
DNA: TGTGCCATCAGTCAGGGGCTGGAGGAGCAGTTCTTC

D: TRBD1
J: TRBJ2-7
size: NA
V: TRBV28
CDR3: CASRGEDRGSDEQYF
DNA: TGTGCCAGCAGGGGGGAGGACAGGGGCAGCGACGAGCAGTACTTC

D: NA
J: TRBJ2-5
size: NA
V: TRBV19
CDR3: CASSIRGKLETQYF
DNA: TGTGCCAGTAGTATTCGGGGGAAACTAGAGACCCAGTACTTC

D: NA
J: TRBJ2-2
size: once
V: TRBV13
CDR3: CASGQLQNTGELFF
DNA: TGTGCCAGCGGACAGCTACAGAACACCGGGGAGCTGTTTTTT

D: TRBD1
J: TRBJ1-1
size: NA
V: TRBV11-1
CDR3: CASSLELGGSEAFF
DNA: TGTGCCAGCAGCTTAGAGTTAGGGGGCTCTGAAGCTTTCTTT

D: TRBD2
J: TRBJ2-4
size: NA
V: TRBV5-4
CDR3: CASSSATSGRFGVIQYF
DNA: TGTGCCAGCAGCTCCGCGACTAGCGGGAGGTTTGGAGTCATTCAGTACTTC

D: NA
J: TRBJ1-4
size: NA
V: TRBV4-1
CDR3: CASSQETWLEKLFF
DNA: TGCGCCAGCAGCCAAGAGACCTGGCTGGAAAAACTGTTTTTT

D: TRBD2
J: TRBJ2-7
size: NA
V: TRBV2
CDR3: CASSETSGRAREQYF
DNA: TGTGCCAGCAGTGAAACTAGCGGGAGGGCCCGCGAGCAGTACTTC

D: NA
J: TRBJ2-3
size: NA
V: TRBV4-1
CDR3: CASSHRLARPPDTQYF
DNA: TGCGCCAGCAGCCACCGCCTAGCGCGTCCTCCAGATACGCAGTATTTT

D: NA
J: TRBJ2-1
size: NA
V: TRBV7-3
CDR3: CASSLMAGSRLPGYNEQFF
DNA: TGTGCCAGCAGCTTAATGGCTGGCAGTCGGCTTCCCGGCTACAATGAGCAGTTCTTC

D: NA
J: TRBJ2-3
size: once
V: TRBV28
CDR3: CASSPTGLRTQYF
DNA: TGTGCCAGCAGTCCCACCGGACTCCGTACGCAGTATTTT

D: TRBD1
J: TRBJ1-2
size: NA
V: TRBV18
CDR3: CASSPPGQADYGYTF
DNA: TGTGCCAGCTCACCACCGGGACAGGCTGACTATGGCTACACCTTC

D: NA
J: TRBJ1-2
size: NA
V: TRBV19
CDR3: CASSIGGRYGYTF
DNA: TGTGCCAGTAGTATTGGGGGCCGGTATGGCTACACCTTC

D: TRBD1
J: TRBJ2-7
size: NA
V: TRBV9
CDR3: CASSVGTGGIGEQYF
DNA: TGTGCCAGCAGCGTAGGTACAGGGGGTATCGGCGAGCAGTACTTC

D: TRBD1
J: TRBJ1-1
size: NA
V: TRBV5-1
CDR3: CASSWDSRGDAFF
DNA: TGCGCCAGCAGCTGGGACAGTCGGGGAGATGCTTTCTTT

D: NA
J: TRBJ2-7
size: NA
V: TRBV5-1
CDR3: CASSLVPSTSEQYF
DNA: TGCGCCAGCAGCTTGGTTCCCTCAACTTCAGAGCAGTACTTC

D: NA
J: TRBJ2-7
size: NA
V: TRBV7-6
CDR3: CASSAGQSSYEQYF
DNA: TGTGCCAGCAGCGCGGGACAGTCGTCGTACGAGCAGTACTTC

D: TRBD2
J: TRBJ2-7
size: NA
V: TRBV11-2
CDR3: CASSSGGYEQYF
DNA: TGTGCCAGCAGCTCGGGGGGCTACGAGCAGTACTTC

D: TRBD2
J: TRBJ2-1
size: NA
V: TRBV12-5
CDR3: CASGFGREGHGSEQFF
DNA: TGTGCTAGTGGTTTCGGTCGGGAGGGCCATGGTAGTGAGCAGTTCTTC

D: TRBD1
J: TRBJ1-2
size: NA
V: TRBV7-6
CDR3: CASSLGPGQGSGYTF
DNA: TGTGCCAGCAGCTTAGGACCGGGACAGGGTTCTGGCTACACCTTC

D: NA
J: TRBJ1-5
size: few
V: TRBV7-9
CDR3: CASSLWSRTSNQPQHF
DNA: TGTGCCAGCAGCTTGTGGAGCAGGACTAGCAATCAGCCCCAGCATTTT

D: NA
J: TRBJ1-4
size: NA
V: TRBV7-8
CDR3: CASSSPPLGGSNEKLFF
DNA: TGTGCCAGCAGCTCGCCCCCCTTGGGCGGATCAAATGAAAAACTGTTTTTT

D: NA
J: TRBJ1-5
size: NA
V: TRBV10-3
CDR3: CAIRDGGNQPQHF
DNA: TGTGCCATCAGGGACGGTGGCAATCAGCCCCAGCATTTT

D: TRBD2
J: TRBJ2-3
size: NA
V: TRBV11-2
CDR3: CASSFGLAGSYSRDTQYF
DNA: TGTGCCAGCAGCTTCGGACTAGCGGGATCTTATTCCAGGGATACGCAGTATTTT

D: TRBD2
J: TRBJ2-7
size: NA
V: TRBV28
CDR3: CASSTAGGPFREQYF
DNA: TGTGCCAGCTCCACAGCGGGAGGGCCATTTCGCGAGCAGTACTTC

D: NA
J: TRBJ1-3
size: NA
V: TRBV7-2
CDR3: CASSFMGSSGNTIYF
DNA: TGTGCCAGCAGCTTTATGGGGAGCTCTGGAAACACCATATATTTT

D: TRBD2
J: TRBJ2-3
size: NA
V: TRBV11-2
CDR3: CASSPRLAGALTQYF
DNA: TGTGCCAGCAGCCCGCGGCTAGCGGGAGCTCTTACGCAGTATTTT